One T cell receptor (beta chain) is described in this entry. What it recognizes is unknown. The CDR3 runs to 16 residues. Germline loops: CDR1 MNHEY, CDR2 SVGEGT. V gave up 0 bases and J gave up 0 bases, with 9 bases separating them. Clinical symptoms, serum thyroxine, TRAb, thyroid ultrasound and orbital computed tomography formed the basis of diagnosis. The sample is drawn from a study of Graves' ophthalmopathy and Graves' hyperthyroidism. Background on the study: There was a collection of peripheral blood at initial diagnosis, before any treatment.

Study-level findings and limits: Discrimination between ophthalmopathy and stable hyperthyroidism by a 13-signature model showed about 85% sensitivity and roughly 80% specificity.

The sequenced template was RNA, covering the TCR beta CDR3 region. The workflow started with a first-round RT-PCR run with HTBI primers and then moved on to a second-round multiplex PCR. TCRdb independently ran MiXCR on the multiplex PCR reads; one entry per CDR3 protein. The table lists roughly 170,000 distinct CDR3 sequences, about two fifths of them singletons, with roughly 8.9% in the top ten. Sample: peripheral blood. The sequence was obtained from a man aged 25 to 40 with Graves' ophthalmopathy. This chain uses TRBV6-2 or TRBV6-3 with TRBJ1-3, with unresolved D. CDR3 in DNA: TGTGCCAGCAGTTACTCGAAAGGGATCTCTGGAAACACCATATATTTT. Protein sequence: CASSYSKGISGNTIYF.